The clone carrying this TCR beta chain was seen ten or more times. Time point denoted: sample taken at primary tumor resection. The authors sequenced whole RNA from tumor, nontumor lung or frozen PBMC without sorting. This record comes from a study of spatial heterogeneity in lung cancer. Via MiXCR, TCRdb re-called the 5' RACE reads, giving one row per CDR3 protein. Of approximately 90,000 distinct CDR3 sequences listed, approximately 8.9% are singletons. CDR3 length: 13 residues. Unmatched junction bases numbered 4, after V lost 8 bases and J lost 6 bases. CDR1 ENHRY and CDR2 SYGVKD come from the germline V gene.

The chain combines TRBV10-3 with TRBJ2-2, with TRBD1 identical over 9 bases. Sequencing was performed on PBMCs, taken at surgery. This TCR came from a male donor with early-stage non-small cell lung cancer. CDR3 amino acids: CAIEGQGAGELFF. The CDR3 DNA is TGTGCCATCGAGGGACAGGGTGCCGGGGAGCTGTTTTTT.